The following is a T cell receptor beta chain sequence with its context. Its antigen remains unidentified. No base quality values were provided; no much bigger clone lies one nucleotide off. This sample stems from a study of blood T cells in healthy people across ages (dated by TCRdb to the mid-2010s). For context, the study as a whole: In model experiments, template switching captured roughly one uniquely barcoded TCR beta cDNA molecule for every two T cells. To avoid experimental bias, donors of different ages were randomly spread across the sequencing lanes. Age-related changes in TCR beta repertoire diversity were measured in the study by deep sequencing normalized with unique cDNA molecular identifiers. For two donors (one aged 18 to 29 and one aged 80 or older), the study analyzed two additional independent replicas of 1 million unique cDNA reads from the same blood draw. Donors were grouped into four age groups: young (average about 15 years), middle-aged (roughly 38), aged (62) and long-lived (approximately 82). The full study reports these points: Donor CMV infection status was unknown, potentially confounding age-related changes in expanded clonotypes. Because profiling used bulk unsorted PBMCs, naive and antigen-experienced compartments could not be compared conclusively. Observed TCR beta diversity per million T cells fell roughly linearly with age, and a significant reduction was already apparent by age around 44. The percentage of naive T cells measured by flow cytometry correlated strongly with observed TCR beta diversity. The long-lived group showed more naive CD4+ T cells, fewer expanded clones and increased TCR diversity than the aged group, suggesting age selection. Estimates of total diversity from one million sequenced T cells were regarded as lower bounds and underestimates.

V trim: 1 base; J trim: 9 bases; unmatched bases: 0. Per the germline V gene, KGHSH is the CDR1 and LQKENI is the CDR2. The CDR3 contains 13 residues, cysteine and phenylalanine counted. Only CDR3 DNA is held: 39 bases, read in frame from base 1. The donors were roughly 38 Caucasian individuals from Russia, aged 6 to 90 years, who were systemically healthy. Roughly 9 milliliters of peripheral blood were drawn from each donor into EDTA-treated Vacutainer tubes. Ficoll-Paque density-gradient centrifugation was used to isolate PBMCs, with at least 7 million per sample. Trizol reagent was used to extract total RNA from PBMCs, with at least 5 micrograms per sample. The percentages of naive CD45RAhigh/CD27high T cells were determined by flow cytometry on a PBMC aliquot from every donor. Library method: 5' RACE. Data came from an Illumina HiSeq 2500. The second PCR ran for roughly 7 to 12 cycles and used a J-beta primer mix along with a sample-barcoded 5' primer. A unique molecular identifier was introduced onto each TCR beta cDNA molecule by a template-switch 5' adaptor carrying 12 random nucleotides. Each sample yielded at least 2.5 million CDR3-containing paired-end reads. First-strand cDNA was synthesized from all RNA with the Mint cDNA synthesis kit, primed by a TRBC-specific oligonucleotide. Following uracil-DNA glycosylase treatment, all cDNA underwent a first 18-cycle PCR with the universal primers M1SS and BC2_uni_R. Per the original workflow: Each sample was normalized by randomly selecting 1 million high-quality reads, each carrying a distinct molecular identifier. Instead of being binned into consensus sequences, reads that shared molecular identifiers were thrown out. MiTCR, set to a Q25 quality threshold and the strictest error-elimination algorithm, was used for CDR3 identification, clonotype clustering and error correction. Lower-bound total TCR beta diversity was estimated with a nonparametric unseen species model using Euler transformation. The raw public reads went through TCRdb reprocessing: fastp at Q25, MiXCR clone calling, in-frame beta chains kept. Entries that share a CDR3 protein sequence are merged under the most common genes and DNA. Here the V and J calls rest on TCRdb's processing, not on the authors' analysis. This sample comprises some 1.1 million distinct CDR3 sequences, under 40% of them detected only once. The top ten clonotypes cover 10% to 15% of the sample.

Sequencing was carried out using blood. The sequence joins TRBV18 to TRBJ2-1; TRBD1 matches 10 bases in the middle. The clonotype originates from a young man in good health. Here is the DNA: TGTGCCAGCTCACCACGGGACAGGGGTGAGCAGTTCTTC. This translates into CASSPRDRGEQFF.